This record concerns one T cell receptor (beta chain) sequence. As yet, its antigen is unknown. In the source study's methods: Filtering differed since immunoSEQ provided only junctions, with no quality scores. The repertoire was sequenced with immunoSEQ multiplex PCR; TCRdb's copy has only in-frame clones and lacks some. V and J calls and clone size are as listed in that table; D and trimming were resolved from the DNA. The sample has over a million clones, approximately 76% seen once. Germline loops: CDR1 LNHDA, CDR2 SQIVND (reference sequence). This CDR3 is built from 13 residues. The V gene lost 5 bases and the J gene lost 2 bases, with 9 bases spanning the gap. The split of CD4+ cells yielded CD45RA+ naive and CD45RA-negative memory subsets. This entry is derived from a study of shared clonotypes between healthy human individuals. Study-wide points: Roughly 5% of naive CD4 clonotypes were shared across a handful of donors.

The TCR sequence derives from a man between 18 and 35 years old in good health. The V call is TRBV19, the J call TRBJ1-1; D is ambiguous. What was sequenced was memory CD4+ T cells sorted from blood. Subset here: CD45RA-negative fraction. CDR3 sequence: CASSSEGNTEAFF. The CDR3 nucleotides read TGTGCCAGTAGTTCGGAGGGAAACACTGAAGCTTTCTTT.